This T cell receptor (beta chain) was recovered during a study of shared clonotypes between healthy human individuals. Study-wide points: Rarefaction curves obtained for sorted subsets showed sequencing incomplete despite large depth.

Libraries were prepared by immunoSEQ multiplex PCR; TCRdb keeps only in-frame clonotypes and omits some of them. The sample has some 1.5 million clones, 95% to 99% seen once; the top ten hold around 0.45%. Of note for this clone: Antigen unknown. The same CDR3 also results from other DNA sequences found in this sample.

With V trimmed by 6 bases and J by 1 base, 1 base remained unmatched. CDR3 size: 14 residues. Germline loops: CDR1 SEHNR, CDR2 FQNEAQ (reference sequence). V and J are TRBV7-9 and TRBJ2-7; the match to TRBD2 covers 12 bases. The sequence was obtained from a man aged 25-45 years in good health. Sample: naive CD4+ T cells sorted from blood. The subset denotes: CD45RA+ positively selected. The CDR3, as DNA: TGTGCCAGCAGTCTAGCGGGAGGGTCCTACGAGCAGTACTTC. This sequence encodes CASSLAGGSYEQYF. The whole variable domain, filled in from reference TRBV7-9 and TRBJ2-7, reads DTGVSQNPRHKITKRGQNVTFRCDPISEHNRLYWYRQTLGQGPEFLTYFQNEAQLEKSRLLSDRFSAERPKGSFSTLEIQRTEQGDSAMYLCASSLAGGSYEQYFGPGTRLTVT.